This record covers a single TCR beta chain. Its antigen is unknown. The data derive from a study of shared clonotypes between healthy human individuals. Study-wide findings and caveats: Enrolling few donors narrowed the genetic and exposure-history diversity that was represented. About 5% was the fraction of naive CD4 clonotypes found shared across a handful of donors. Sample collection involved blood only; tissue repertoires are likely different.

Sorted-subset replicate PCRs used 150 to 200 ng of genomic DNA. This amount corresponded to about 29,000 T cell genomes. Profiled with immunoSEQ multiplex PCR; TCRdb holds only in-frame clones, not every one. The profile covers 1.5 million to 2.5 million clones, with about 95% appearing a single time and 0.95% to 1.5% taken by the ten largest. Naive CD8 populations comprised CD45RO-negative cells positively selected for CCR7, excluding terminally differentiated effector memory CD45RA+ cells. The sample was naive CD8+ T cells sorted from blood. The source is a young man in good health.

CDR3 sequence reads: CASLRGSDQETQYF. The CDR3 DNA follows: TGTGCCAGCCTTCGGGGGTCGGATCAAGAGACCCAGTACTTC. The chain couples TRBV7-8 to TRBJ2-5; perhaps TRBD2 as D (6 bases). Germline V lookup: CDR1 SGHVS, CDR2 FQNEAQ. Trimming stripped 8 bases from V and 2 bases from J, with 15 bases between. This CDR3 is built from 14 residues.